This TCR beta chain was recovered during a study of early T cells in non-severe SARS-CoV-2 infection. Study information: Bulk RNA from unsorted whole blood was sequenced; chains were unpaired. Study-wide points: The study's VDJdb matching favored anti-spike CD8 responses and missed private and CD4 specificities.

Molecules of cDNA were individually given unique molecular identifiers that were attached to them. TCRdb re-called the 5' RACE reads with MiXCR, one entry per CDR3 protein. Among 55,000 to 70,000 distinct CDR3 sequences listed, 12% were seen once. This clonotype has just a few counts. The antigen remains undetermined. The CDR3 extends over 16 amino acids. CDR1 and CDR2 from the germline V gene are MNHEY and SVGEGT. With 7 bases removed from V and 9 bases from J, the gap between germline ends came to 22 bases. This clonotype was sampled from an adult who was a healthcare worker with PCR-confirmed SARS-CoV-2 infection or an uninfected control (not recorded which). The chain has TRBV6-2 or TRBV6-3 and TRBJ1-6; possible D gene TRBD1, 5 bases. The sequenced sample was whole blood. The CDR3 spells CASTDGVGRQFSPLHF. CDR3 nucleotide sequence: TGTGCCAGCACCGACGGGGTCGGCAGACAGTTTTCACCCCTCCACTTT.